A single sample gave rise to the 17 T cell receptor beta chains below, sequenced in a study of T-cell reconstitution after alpha-beta-depleted transplantation in children (dated by TCRdb to 2016 to 2017). Receptors were amplified or captured by PCR. Sequencing relied on an Illumina HiSeq 2500. To normalize quantification of the TCRbeta repertoire, the TCR libraries were built with molecular barcoding that relied on unique molecular identifiers. TCRdb redid the processing of the public reads, applying fastp at Q25 and MiXCR, and retained in-frame beta chains. Entries that share a CDR3 protein sequence are merged under the most common genes and DNA. Within this sample are a few hundred thousand distinct CDR3 sequences, with about a quarter of them counted one time only. The ten largest make up around a third of the sample. The treatment or condition tag for this specimen amounts to: allogeneic hematopoietic cell transplantation with graft depleted of TCRalphabeta T cells and CD19 B cells.

The specimen comprised PBMCs, sampled before TCRalphabeta/CD19-depleted stem cell transplant. Receptor source: a boy under three years old with Wiskott-Aldrich syndrome, due to receive a stem cell transplant.

V is TRBV10-2 and J is TRBJ1-5, with a tentative D call TRBD1 (5 bases). Per germline, CDR1 WSHSY and CDR2 SAAADI. Between the trimmed V and J ends, which lost 6 bases and 0 bases, there was a span of 6 bases. The CDR3 contains 13 residues. The chain's CDR3 is CASRDTSNQPQHF. The CDR3 region has the DNA TGCGCCAGCAGGGACACTAGCAATCAGCCCCAGCATTTT.

In DNA, the CDR3 is TGCGCCAGCAGTGGGCGGGGACAGCGTTACAATGAGCAGTTCTTC. This codes for CASSGRGQRYNEQFF. This chain links TRBV5-1 with TRBJ2-1; D may be TRBD1 (7 bases). The CDR3 is made up of 15 amino acids. Between the trimmed V and J ends, which lost 5 bases and 4 bases, there was a span of 16 bases. The germline gives CDR1 SGHRS, CDR2 YFSETQ.

This clonotype has just a few counts. The chain has TRBV20-1 and TRBJ2-1; 8 bases are a match to TRBD2. Germline CDR1 DFQATT, CDR2 SNEGSKA (reference sequence). The CDR3 sequence is 15 residues long. The ends lost 6 bases at V and 3 bases at J; junction bases unmatched: 10. The chain's CDR3 is CSARTGTSDYNEQFF. CDR3 sequence (DNA): TGCAGTGCCCGGACCGGGACTAGTGACTACAATGAGCAGTTCTTC.

CDR3 sequence: CASSEIQGAGETQYF. For the CDR3, the DNA is TGTGCCAGCAGTGAAATCCAGGGGGCCGGAGAGACCCAGTACTTC. V and J are TRBV2 and TRBJ2-5, with 8 bases that match TRBD1. Germline V lookup: CDR1 SNHLY, CDR2 FYNNEI. V was pared by 2 bases and J by 4 bases, with 6 bases of the junction left unmatched. This CDR3 has 15 amino acids.

This clonotype was observed a handful of times. The chain employs TRBV6-1 and TRBJ2-2; perhaps TRBD2 as D (7 bases). V dropped 5 bases and J dropped 5 bases, with 18 bases sitting between them. This CDR3 comprises 16 residues. Germline V gene lookup returns CDR1 MNHNS and CDR2 SASEGT. The CDR3 region has the DNA TGTGCCAGCAGTAGATCAGAGGGGGGGGAGACCGGGGAGCTGTTTTTT. Amino acids: CASSRSEGGETGELFF.

The rearrangement joins TRBV20-1 to TRBJ2-5, with 9 positions matching TRBD2. The V gene's germline CDR1 is DFQATT and CDR2 SNEGSKA (reference sequence). The CDR3 loop spans 15 amino acids. V shed 6 bases and J 5 bases; nucleotides not matched to a gene: 13. As DNA, the CDR3 is TGCAGTGCAGATGGAGTGGCGGGAGGGTTGGAGACCCAGTACTTC. Residues: CSADGVAGGLETQYF.

This clonotype turned up a few times. This chain links TRBV18 with TRBJ2-1, with 12 bases identical to TRBD2. V lost 4 bases to trimming and J lost 4 bases; unmatched junction nucleotides: 8. Germline CDR1 reads KGHSH; CDR2 reads LQKENI. This CDR3 has 17 amino acids. The CDR3 spells CASSLRLAGVLYNEQFF. CDR3 coding DNA: TGTGCCAGCTCACTAAGACTAGCGGGAGTGCTATACAATGAGCAGTTCTTC.

This clonotype was detected only a few times. V gene TRBV11-2 combines with J gene TRBJ2-3; D may be TRBD1 (5 bases). From germline, CDR1 is SGHAT and CDR2 FQNNGV. V shed 1 base and J shed 1 base, with 12 bases lying between them. The CDR3 has 16 residues. The CDR3 DNA is TGTGCCAGCAGCTTAGTCTCAGGGTGGGGCACAGATACGCAGTATTTT. Translated, it gives CASSLVSGWGTDTQYF.

This clonotype was detected a few times. The J gene is TRBJ1-4, the V gene TRBV7-9; 8 nucleotides align to TRBD1. Per the germline V gene, CDR1 is SEHNR and CDR2 is FQNEAQ (reference sequence). V was pared by 5 bases and J by 6 bases, with 11 bases of the junction left unmatched. The CDR3 is made up of 16 amino acids. The CDR3 DNA follows: TGTGCCAGCAGCGTCCGGCAGGGGGCGTCTGATGAAAAACTGTTTTTT. This encodes CASSVRQGASDEKLFF.

This clonotype has more than one count but fewer than ten. The chain is built from TRBV5-6 and TRBJ2-5, with TRBD2 as a possible D gene (6 bases). Trimming pared 4 bases from V and 1 base from J, leaving 8 bases between. This CDR3 is 13 amino acids long. In germline, CDR1 is SGHDT, CDR2 YYEEEE. CDR3 DNA sequence: TGTGCCAGCAGCAGGACTATCCAAGAGACCCAGTACTTC. Translation gives CASSRTIQETQYF.

The sample holds many counts of this clonotype. The rearrangement uses TRBV5-1 and TRBJ1-1; perhaps TRBD1 as D (5 bases). The CDR3 sequence is 12 residues long. Germline assignment: CDR1 SGHRS and CDR2 YFSETQ. The V gene lost 1 base and the J gene lost 7 bases, with 8 bases spanning the gap. The CDR3 DNA reads as TGCGCCAGCAGCTTGAATAGGGGTGAAGCTTTCTTT. This sequence encodes CASSLNRGEAFF.

The chain joins TRBV5-6 to TRBJ2-1; 8 nucleotides agree with TRBD2. V lost 3 bases to trimming and J lost 2 bases; unmatched junction nucleotides: 10. The germline CDR1 and CDR2 sequences are SGHDT and YYEEEE. The CDR3 sequence is 17 residues long. CDR3 nucleotide sequence: TGTGCCAGCAGCTCTGGGCTAGCGGGTAGGACCTACAATGAGCAGTTCTTC. Amino acids: CASSSGLAGRTYNEQFF.

V usage is TRBV5-6 and J usage is TRBJ2-3; 11 nucleotides agree with TRBD2. The J segment lost 9 bases and the V segment lost 0 bases, leaving 15 bases of the junction unmatched. CDR1 and CDR2 (germline): SGHDT, YYEEEE. CDR3 length: 18 amino acids. The CDR3 region has the DNA TGTGCCAGCAGCTTGGCCGAACCACTAGCGGGAGAAAGGGGCACGCAGTATTTT. Translation gives CASSLAEPLAGERGTQYF.

J is TRBJ2-5 and V is TRBV12-3 or TRBV12-4; D possibly matches TRBD1 or TRBD2 (5 bases each). CDR3 length: 15 amino acids. V lost 5 bases and J 0 bases, leaving 13 bases between the germline ends. In DNA, the CDR3 is TGTGCCAGCAGTCGGAAGGGACCGTACCAAGAGACCCAGTACTTC. It specifies CASSRKGPYQETQYF.

This clonotype was found a few times. This chain joins TRBV20-1 and TRBJ2-2, with D unresolved. This CDR3 has 15 amino acids. Germline CDR1 and CDR2: DFQATT and SNEGSKA (reference sequence). Between the trimmed V and J ends, which lost 2 bases and 4 bases, there was a span of 14 bases. CDR3 in amino acids: CSARKPGRGTGELFF. DNA of the CDR3: TGCAGTGCTAGAAAACCCGGGCGTGGCACCGGGGAGCTGTTTTTT.

The chain combines TRBV7-9 with TRBJ1-5, with D perhaps matching TRBD1 (6 bases). The CDR3 consists of 13 residues. CDR1 is SEHNR and CDR2 is FQNEAQ in the germline V gene (reference sequence). Trimming pared 4 bases from V and 5 bases from J, leaving 9 bases between. CDR3 coding DNA: TGTGCCAGCAGCTCCGGACAGTATCAGCCCCAGCATTTT. Amino acid sequence: CASSSGQYQPQHF.

The table lists this clonotype with a few counts. V usage is TRBV6-1 and J usage is TRBJ1-4; TRBD1 agrees at 7 bases. V lost 3 bases, J lost 5 bases, and 9 bases stayed unmatched. CDR1 is MNHNS and CDR2 is SASEGT in the germline V gene. The CDR3 loop spans 16 amino acids. The CDR3, as DNA: TGTGCCAGCAGTGAGCGGGACAGCCGAACAAATGAAAAACTGTTTTTT. Residues: CASSERDSRTNEKLFF.